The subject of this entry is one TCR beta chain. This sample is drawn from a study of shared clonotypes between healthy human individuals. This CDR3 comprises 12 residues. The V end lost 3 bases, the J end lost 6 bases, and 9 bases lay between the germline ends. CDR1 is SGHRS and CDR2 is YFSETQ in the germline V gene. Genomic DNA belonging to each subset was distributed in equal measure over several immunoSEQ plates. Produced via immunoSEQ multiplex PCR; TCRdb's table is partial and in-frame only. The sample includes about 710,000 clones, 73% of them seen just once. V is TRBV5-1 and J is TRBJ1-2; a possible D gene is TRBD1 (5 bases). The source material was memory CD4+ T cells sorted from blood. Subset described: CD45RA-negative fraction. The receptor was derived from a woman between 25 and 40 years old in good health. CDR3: CASSSGLDGYTF. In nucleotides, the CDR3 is TGCGCCAGCAGCTCAGGGTTGGATGGCTACACCTTC.